Listed below are T cell receptor beta chains from one sample, sequenced in a study of blood T cell repertoires in COVID-19. The table came from immunoSEQ multiplex PCR; TCRdb's copy has only in-frame clones and leaves some out. The table lists 280,000 or so clones, around 88% of them singletons. Sequencing was carried out using peripheral blood. These receptor sequences come from a woman aged 25-40 years who had recovered from COVID-19. The CDR3 runs from the conserved cysteine through the conserved F or W. A D gene is named only where the DNA matches it firmly. Only part of the rows carry a size: once, few, many, or a class if the clone is expanded.

>TRBD1|-|TRBJ1-4|TRBV10-3
CAISERTGDEKLFF
TGTGCCATCAGTGAGCGGACAGGGGACGAAAAACTGTTTTTT
>-|-|TRBJ1-5|TRBV6-5
CASTVAGRINQPQHF
TGTGCCAGCACCGTTGCAGGGCGGATAAATCAGCCCCAGCATTTT
>-|many|TRBJ1-2|TRBV5-1
CASSLTSESYGYTF
TGCGCCAGCAGCTTAACTTCCGAGAGCTATGGCTACACCTTC
>-|-|TRBJ2-7|TRBV10-3
CAIRSSREAYEQYF
TGTGCCATCAGGTCATCCAGGGAAGCCTACGAGCAGTACTTC
>-|-|TRBJ1-6|TRBV7-9
CASSRGSSYNSPLHF
TGTGCCAGCAGCCGAGGGAGCTCCTATAATTCACCCCTCCACTTT
>TRBD1|-|TRBJ2-1|TRBV5-1
CASSQDREQFF
TGCGCCAGCAGCCAGGACAGGGAGCAGTTCTTC
>TRBD1|-|TRBJ1-2|TRBV6-4
CASSDFSAGGGYTF
TGTGCCAGCAGTGATTTTTCGGCAGGGGGCGGCTACACCTTC
>-|-|TRBJ1-2|TRBV7-2
CASSLTPGGGYGYTF
TGTGCCAGCAGCTTAACCCCGGGAGGCGGCTATGGCTACACCTTC
>TRBD1|-|TRBJ2-7|TRBV12-3/TRBV12-4
CASKTGGYEQYF
TGTGCCAGCAAAACAGGGGGCTACGAGCAGTACTTC
>-|-|TRBJ2-4|TRBV11-2
CASSLQGGDIQYF
TGTGCCAGCAGCTTACAGGGCGGGGACATTCAGTACTTC
>-|-|TRBJ1-4|TRBV5-1
CASSFRDYNEKLFF
TGCGCCAGCAGCTTTCGGGATTATAATGAAAAACTGTTTTTT
>TRBD2|-|TRBJ2-7|TRBV3-1/TRBV3-2
CASRGGSYEQYF
TGTGCCAGCCGGGGGGGCTCCTACGAGCAGTACTTC
>-|-|TRBJ1-1|TRBV6-6
CATGQSYNTEAFF
TGTGCCACCGGACAGTCCTACAACACTGAAGCTTTCTTT
>-|-|TRBJ2-7|TRBV28
CASSLAGEDEQYF
TGTGCCAGCAGTCTTGCTGGCGAGGACGAGCAGTACTTC
>TRBD2|-|TRBJ2-7|TRBV3-1/TRBV3-2
CASSQDLLAAARQYF
TGTGCCAGCAGCCAAGATCTACTAGCGGCCGCCAGGCAGTACTTC
>-|few|TRBJ1-2|TRBV7-9
CASSLVTDSACSF
TGTGCCAGCAGCTTAGTCACTGACAGCGCTTGCTCCTTC
>TRBD1|-|TRBJ2-6|TRBV5-1
CASSLSRTQGTGANVLTF
TGCGCCAGCAGCTTATCCCGCACACAGGGGACTGGGGCCAACGTCCTGACTTTC
>TRBD1|-|TRBJ2-7|TRBV9
CASSPRTGYEQYF
TGTGCCAGCAGCCCGAGGACAGGGTACGAGCAGTACTTC
>-|-|TRBJ2-7|TRBV10-2
CASRPGLSSYEQYF
TGCGCCAGCAGACCGGGACTCAGCTCCTACGAGCAGTACTTC
>-|-|TRBJ2-2|TRBV7-3
CASSSPVTGELFF
TGTGCCAGCAGCTCCCCAGTGACCGGGGAGCTGTTTTTT
>-|-|TRBJ2-4|TRBV21-1
CASGSQGATKNIQYF
TGTGCCAGCGGATCCCAGGGGGCGACCAAAAACATTCAGTACTTC